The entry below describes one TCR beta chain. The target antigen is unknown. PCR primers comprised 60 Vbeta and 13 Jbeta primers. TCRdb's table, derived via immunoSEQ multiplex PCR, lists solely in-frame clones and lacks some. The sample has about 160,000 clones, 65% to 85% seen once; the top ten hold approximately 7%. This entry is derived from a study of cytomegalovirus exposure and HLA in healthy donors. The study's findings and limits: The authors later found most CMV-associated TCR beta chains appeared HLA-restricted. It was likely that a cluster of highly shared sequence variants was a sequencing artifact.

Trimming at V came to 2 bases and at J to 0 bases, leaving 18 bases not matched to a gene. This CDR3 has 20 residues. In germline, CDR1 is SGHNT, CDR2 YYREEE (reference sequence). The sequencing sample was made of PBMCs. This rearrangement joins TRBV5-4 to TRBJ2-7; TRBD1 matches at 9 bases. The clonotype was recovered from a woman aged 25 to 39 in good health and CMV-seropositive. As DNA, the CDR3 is TGTGCCAGCAGCTTCCTCCCCGGGACAGGGTCAACAGTCTACTCCTACGAGCAGTACTTC. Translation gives CASSFLPGTGSTVYSYEQYF. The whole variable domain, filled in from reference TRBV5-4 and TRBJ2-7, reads ETGVTQSPTHLIKTRGQQVTLRCSSQSGHNTVSWYQQALGQGPQFIFQYYREEENGRGNFPPRFSGLQFPNYSSELNVNALELDDSALYLCASSFLPGTGSTVYSYEQYFGPGTRLTVT.